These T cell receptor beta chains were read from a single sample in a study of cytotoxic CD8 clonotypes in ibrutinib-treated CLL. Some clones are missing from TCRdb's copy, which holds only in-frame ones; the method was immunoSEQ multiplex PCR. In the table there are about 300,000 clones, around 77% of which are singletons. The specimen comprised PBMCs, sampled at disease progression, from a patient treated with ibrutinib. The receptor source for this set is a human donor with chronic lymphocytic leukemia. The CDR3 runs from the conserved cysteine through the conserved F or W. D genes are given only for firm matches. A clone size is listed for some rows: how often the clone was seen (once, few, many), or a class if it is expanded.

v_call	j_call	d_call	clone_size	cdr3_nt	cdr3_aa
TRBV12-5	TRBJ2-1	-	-	TGTGCTAGTGGTTTTAGCCCCGGTACGTACAATGAGCAGTTCTTC	CASGFSPGTYNEQFF
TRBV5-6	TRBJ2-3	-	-	TGTGCCAGCAGCTTAGGGATACCAGATACGCAGTATTTT	CASSLGIPDTQYF
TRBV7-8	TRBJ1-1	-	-	TGTGCCAGCAGCTTAGAAGGTCTAGGCACTGAAGCTTTCTTT	CASSLEGLGTEAFF
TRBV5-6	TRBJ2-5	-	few	TGTGCCAGCAGCTTTCGAGGTCTCCTCGGAGAGACCCAGTACTTC	CASSFRGLLGETQYF
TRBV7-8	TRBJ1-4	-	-	TGTGCCAGCAGGATGGCGGCAACTAATGAAAAACTGTTTTTT	CASRMAATNEKLFF
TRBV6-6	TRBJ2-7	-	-	TGTGCCAGCAGTAAGGACACCCCGGGCTACGAGCAGTACTTC	CASSKDTPGYEQYF
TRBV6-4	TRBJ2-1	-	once	TGTGCCAGCAGTGACGCTAGCACCTCCTACAATGAGCAGTTCTTC	CASSDASTSYNEQFF
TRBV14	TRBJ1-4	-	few	TGTGCCAGCAGCCAAGACTCCCGGAGGAATAGGGCCCCGAGGCTGTTTTTT	CASSQDSRRNRAPRLFF
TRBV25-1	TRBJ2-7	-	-	TGTGCCAGCAGTGAATGGGGGCCTTCTACCCTGCACGAGCAGTACTTC	CASSEWGPSTLHEQYF
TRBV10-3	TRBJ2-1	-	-	TGTGCCACCTCGGACCTTGTCCCCTACAATGAGCAGTTCTTC	CATSDLVPYNEQFF
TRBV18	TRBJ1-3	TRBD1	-	TGTGCCAGCTCAGGGTCGAGGGGGCACTCTGGAAACACCATATATTTT	CASSGSRGHSGNTIYF